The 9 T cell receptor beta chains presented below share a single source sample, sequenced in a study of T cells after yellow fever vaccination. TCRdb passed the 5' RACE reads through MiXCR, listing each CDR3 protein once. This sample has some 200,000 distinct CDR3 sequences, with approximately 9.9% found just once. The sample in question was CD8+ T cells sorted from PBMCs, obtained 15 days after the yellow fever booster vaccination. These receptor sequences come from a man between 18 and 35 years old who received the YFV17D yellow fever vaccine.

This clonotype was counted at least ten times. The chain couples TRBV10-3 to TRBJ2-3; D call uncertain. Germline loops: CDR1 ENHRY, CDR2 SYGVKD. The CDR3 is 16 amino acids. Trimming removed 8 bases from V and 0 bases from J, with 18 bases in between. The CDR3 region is CAIWHSPSSSTDTQYF. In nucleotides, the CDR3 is TGTGCCATCTGGCATTCCCCCTCCTCTAGCACAGATACGCAGTATTTT.

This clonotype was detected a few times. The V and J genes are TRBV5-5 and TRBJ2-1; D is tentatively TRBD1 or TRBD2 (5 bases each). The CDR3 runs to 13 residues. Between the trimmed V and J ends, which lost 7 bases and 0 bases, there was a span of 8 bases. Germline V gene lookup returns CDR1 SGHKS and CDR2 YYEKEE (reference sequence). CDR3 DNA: TGTGCCAGCTGGGGGAGCTCCTACAATGAGCAGTTCTTC. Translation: CASWGSSYNEQFF.

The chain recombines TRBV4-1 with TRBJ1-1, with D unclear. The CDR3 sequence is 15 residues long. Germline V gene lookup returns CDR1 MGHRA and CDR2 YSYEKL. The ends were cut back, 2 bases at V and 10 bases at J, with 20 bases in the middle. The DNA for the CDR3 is TGCGCCAGCAGCCAAAATCAGAGGACTGGGCTACGAGCTTTCTTT. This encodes CASSQNQRTGLRAFF.

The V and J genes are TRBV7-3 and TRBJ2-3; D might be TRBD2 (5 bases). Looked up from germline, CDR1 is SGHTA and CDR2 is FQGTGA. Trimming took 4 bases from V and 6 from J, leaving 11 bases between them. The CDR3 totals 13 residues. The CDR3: CASSSTGYDTQYF. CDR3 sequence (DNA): TGTGCCAGCAGCTCGACGGGGTATGATACGCAGTATTTT. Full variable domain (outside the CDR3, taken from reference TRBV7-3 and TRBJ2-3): GAGVSQTPSNKVTEKGKYVELRCDPISGHTALYWYRQSLGQGPEFLIYFQGTGAADDSGLPNDRFFAVRPEGSVSTLKIQRTERGDSAVYLCASSSTGYDTQYFGPGTRLTVL.

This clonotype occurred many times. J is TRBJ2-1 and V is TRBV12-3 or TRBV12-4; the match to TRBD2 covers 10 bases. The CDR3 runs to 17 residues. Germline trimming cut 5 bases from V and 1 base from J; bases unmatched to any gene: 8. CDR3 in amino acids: CASSLTSGGASYNEQFF. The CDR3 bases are TGTGCCAGCAGTCTTACGAGCGGGGGGGCATCCTACAATGAGCAGTTCTTC.

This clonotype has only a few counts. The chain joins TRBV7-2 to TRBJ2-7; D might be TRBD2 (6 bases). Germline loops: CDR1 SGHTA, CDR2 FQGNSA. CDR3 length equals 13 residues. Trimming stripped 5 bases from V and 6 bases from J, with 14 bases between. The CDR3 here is CASSPHGGAEQYF. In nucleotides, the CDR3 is TGTGCCAGCAGCCCCCATGGCGGGGCCGAGCAGTACTTC.

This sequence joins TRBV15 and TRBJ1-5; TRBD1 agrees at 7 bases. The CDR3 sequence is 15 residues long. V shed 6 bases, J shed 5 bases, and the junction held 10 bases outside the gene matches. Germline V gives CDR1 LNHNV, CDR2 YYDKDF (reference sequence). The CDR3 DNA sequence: TGTGCCACCAGGGAAGGAGAGGGGGCGCATCAGCCCCAGCATTTT. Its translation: CATREGEGAHQPQHF.

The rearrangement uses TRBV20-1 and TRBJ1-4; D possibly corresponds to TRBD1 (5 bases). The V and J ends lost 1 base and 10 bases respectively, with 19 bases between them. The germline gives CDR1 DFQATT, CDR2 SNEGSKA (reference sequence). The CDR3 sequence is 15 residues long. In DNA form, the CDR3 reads TGCAGTGCTAGAGGAGACCTTGATCGAAGGGGAAAACTGTTTTTT. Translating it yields CSARGDLDRRGKLFF.

Written as DNA, the CDR3 is TGTGCCAGTCGACAGGGGCCGAACACCGGGGAGCTGTTTTTT. Translated, it gives CASRQGPNTGELFF. V usage is TRBV6-5 and J usage is TRBJ2-2; TRBD1 matches at 8 bases. The CDR3 has 14 residues. The V segment lost 9 bases and the J segment 0 bases; nucleotides outside the gene matches: 3. The V gene's germline CDR1 is MNHEY and CDR2 SVGAGI.